Sequencing of this T cell receptor (beta chain) was carried out in a study of shared clonotypes between healthy human individuals. The CDR3 covers 15 residues. V lost 5 bases, J lost 1 base, and 13 bases lay in between. CDR1 and CDR2 from the germline V gene are LNHDA and SQIVND (reference sequence). Findings and caveats of the study: Deeper or shallower sequencing was expected to change how clonotypes are shared among donors.

Points on this clone: The target antigen is unknown.

Data came from immunoSEQ multiplex PCR; TCRdb stores just in-frame clones and leaves some out. The top ten clones hold approximately 1.7% of a sample with hundreds of thousands of clones, around two thirds of them seen once. The specimen was memory CD4+ T cells sorted from blood. Regarding subset: CD45RA-negative fraction. The V gene is TRBV19, the J gene TRBJ2-3; possibly TRBD2 for D (7 bases). The source is a woman in her 30s in good health. The CDR3 DNA reads as TGTGCCAGTAGTTGGGGGCTAGCGGGCACAGATACGCAGTATTTT. As protein: CASSWGLAGTDTQYF.